A selection of T cell receptor beta chains follows, all from one sample in a study of STAT5B mutations in CD4+ large granular lymphocyte leukemia. Generated by immunoSEQ multiplex PCR, the TCRdb table keeps only in-frame clones and is missing some. The sample has about 33,000 clones; around 74% are singletons. Sequenced material: CD4+ T cells from blood buffy coats. These receptors all stem from a human donor in good health. Each CDR3 is given with its conserved first and last residue. The order of the fields is J gene, D gene, V gene, clone size, CDR3 DNA, CDR3 protein. The D gene is left open where the match is weak. Clone size, where shown, is once, few, many, or a class for clones that have expanded.

>TRBJ1-1|-|TRBV9|few
TGTGCCAGCACTTTGCACGAGGGCACTGAAGCTTTCTTT
CASTLHEGTEAFF
>TRBJ2-1|-|TRBV5-1|-
TGCGCCAGCAGCTCAGATGCTAGTGAGCAGTTCTTC
CASSSDASEQFF
>TRBJ2-2|TRBD1|TRBV9|-
TGTGCCAGCAGCGCCCGACAGGGGGACAACACCGGGGAGCTGTTTTTT
CASSARQGDNTGELFF
>TRBJ1-2|TRBD1|TRBV18|-
TGTGCCAGCTCATCTACCTTTGACAGGGGCGGTGTTAACTATGGCTACACCTTC
CASSSTFDRGGVNYGYTF
>TRBJ2-3|-|TRBV5-1|-
TGCGCCAGCAGCCCGGAAGGCGGCTCAAATTCGGCAGATACGCAGTATTTT
CASSPEGGSNSADTQYF
>TRBJ2-5|-|TRBV7-7|-
TGTGCTAGCAGTCTGGAGACGGGTGACCAAGAGACCCAGTACTTC
CASSLETGDQETQYF
>TRBJ1-6|-|TRBV28|-
TGTGCCAGCAGTCCCCGAGGAGGGGATGATTCACCCCTCCACTTT
CASSPRGGDDSPLHF
>TRBJ2-2|TRBD1|TRBV4-1|-
TGCGCCAGCAGCCCCTCGGCCCTGGGACAGGTCGGGGAGCTGTTTTTT
CASSPSALGQVGELFF
>TRBJ2-5|-|TRBV11-3|once
TGTGCCAGCAGGGAGAAGGGGATATCCCACGGGACCCAGTACTTC
CASREKGISHGTQYF
>TRBJ1-2|TRBD1|TRBV7-2|-
TGTGCCAGCAGACAAGGACAGGGCGGTGGCTATGGCTACACCTTC
CASRQGQGGGYGYTF